This T cell receptor (beta chain) was retrieved from a study of CD8 T cells in ankylosing spondylitis. Regarding the study as a whole: Disease-linked clones displayed a CD8+ phenotype and appeared relatively rarely in peripheral blood. Seemingly distinctive of ankylosing spondylitis blood was a TCR beta motif formed by eight highly homologous variants.

Deletions cut 1 base from V and 0 bases from J, with 14 bases between. CDR3 length: 16 amino acids. Germline V gives CDR1 SGHRS, CDR2 YFSETQ. With regard to this clonotype: What it binds is unknown.

TCRdb called the 5' RACE reads again in MiXCR, with one record for every CDR3 protein. The sample has around 150,000 distinct CDR3 sequences, about 42% seen once; the top ten hold roughly 15%. Sequencing used synovial fluid, either unsorted or a sorted T cell fraction (not recorded which). The sequence was collected from a male donor with ankylosing spondylitis. This rearrangement joins TRBV5-1 to TRBJ2-7; D perhaps matches TRBD2 (5 bases). CDR3 nucleotide sequence: TGCGCCAGCAGCTTGTTAGAGGGCAGACTCTCCTACGAGCAGTACTTC. Protein product: CASSLLEGRLSYEQYF.